These 24 T cell receptor beta chains were all obtained from the same sample, sequenced in a study of shared clonotypes between healthy human individuals. Here immunoSEQ multiplex PCR was the method, and the copy in TCRdb shows in-frame clones only, minus some. This table has 550,000 to 700,000 clones, approximately 73% appearing once. The sample taken for sequencing was memory CD4+ T cells sorted from blood. Subset indicated: CD45RA-negative fraction. Receptors originate from a woman in her twenties or thirties in good health.

Concerning this clone itself: A much larger clone lies a single base off, so this may be a read error. The chain employs TRBV7-3 and TRBJ2-7; 10 nucleotides match TRBD2. Germline CDR1 SGHTA, CDR2 FQGTGA. The length of the CDR3 is 14 residues. Unmatched junction bases numbered 1, after V lost 2 bases and J lost 3 bases. The chain's CDR3 is CASSLGTSDYEQYF. The CDR3, as DNA: TGTGCCAGCAGCTTAGGGACTAGCGACTACGAGCAGTACTTC.

The V and J genes are TRBV6-5 and TRBJ2-1, with 11 bases lining up with TRBD2. CDR1 and CDR2 from the germline V gene are MNHEY and SVGAGI. J lost 6 bases, V lost 7 bases, and 8 bases had no gene match. The CDR3 has 15 residues. As DNA, the CDR3 is TGTGCCAGCACCCCAGGACTAGCGGGCCTCAATGAGCAGTTCTTC. It specifies CASTPGLAGLNEQFF.

The chain joins TRBV27 to TRBJ2-1; 7 bases match TRBD1. The CDR3 extends over 15 amino acids. Germline lookup yields CDR1 MNHEY and CDR2 SMNVEV (reference sequence). V was pared by 5 bases and J by 4 bases, with 8 bases of the junction left unmatched. CDR3 nucleotide sequence: TGTGCCAGCAGTCCGCCGGGACAGCTTTACAATGAGCAGTTCTTC. As protein: CASSPPGQLYNEQFF.

The V gene is TRBV5-5, the J gene TRBJ2-7, with 8 bases aligning to TRBD2. The CDR3 has 15 amino acids. Unmatched junction bases numbered 4, after V lost 0 bases and J lost 2 bases. Germline values: CDR1 SGHKS, CDR2 YYEKEE (reference sequence). As DNA, the CDR3 is TGTGCCAGCAGCTTGGGAGCGGGGGCCCCCTACGAGCAGTACTTC. Translating gives CASSLGAGAPYEQYF. The complete variable domain, with remaining parts taken from reference TRBV5-5 and TRBJ2-7, reads DAGVTQSPTHLIKTRGQQVTLRCSPISGHKSVSWYQQVLGQGPQFIFQYYEKEERGRGNFPDRFSARQFPNYSSELNVNALLLGDSALYLCASSLGAGAPYEQYFGPGTRLTVT.

The J gene is TRBJ2-7, the V gene TRBV2; D assignment may be TRBD1 or TRBD2 (5 bases each). Germline V CDR1 and CDR2: SNHLY, FYNNEI. Deletions cut 7 bases from V and 3 bases from J, with 16 bases between. This CDR3 is built from 14 residues. CDR3 bases: TGTGCCAGCAATTACGGGACCCGCCGCTACGAGCAGTACTTC. Translated, it gives CASNYGTRRYEQYF.

CDR3 protein: CASSYSYEQFF. As DNA, the CDR3 is TGTGCCAGCAGTTACTCATATGAGCAGTTCTTC. V and J are TRBV6-6 and TRBJ2-1, with no clear D. CDR3 size: 11 residues. The germline V and J ends were trimmed by 0 bases and 8 bases, with 2 bases remaining between them. Germline V gene sequence: CDR1 MNHNY, CDR2 SVGAGI (reference sequence).

This clone turned up a few times. This rearrangement joins TRBV29-1 to TRBJ2-5; 8 nucleotides line up with TRBD1. The last part of the DNA fits TRBJ2-7 better; the J call may be wrong. CDR3 length: 14 residues. Germline V gene sequence: CDR1 SQVTM, CDR2 ANQGSEA. The CDR3: CSVSSDRETYEQYF. The CDR3 DNA sequence: TGCAGCGTTTCCTCGGACAGGGAAACCTACGAGCAGTACTTC.

The chain employs TRBV6-5 and TRBJ1-1; D is unclear. The V end was cut by 3 bases, the J end by 1 base, with 9 bases between. CDR3 length: 14 residues. Germline CDR1 MNHEY, CDR2 SVGAGI. CDR3 nucleotide sequence: TGTGCCAGCAGTTATCGGCGGGCGAACACTGAAGCTTTCTTT. This gives the protein CASSYRRANTEAFF.

The J gene is TRBJ2-7, the V gene TRBV19; tentatively, D is TRBD1 (6 bases). Looked up from germline, CDR1 is LNHDA and CDR2 is SQIVND (reference sequence). V dropped 11 bases and J dropped 2 bases, with 13 bases sitting between them. CDR3 length equals 12 residues. The CDR3 region is CAYRQVAYEQYF. The CDR3, as DNA: TGTGCCTACCGACAGGTAGCCTACGAGCAGTACTTC. Combining the CDR3 with reference TRBV19 and TRBJ2-7 gives the whole variable domain DGGITQSPKYLFRKEGQNVTLSCEQNLNHDAMYWYRQDPGQGLRLIYYSQIVNDFQKGDIAEGYSVSREKKESFPLTVTSAQKNPTAFYLCAYRQVAYEQYFGPGTRLTVT.

The CDR3 region has the DNA TGTGCCAGTAGTCCCGGATCCAGTGGGCAGTATTTT. This encodes CASSPGSSGQYF. The V call is TRBV19, the J call TRBJ2-3; D is uncertain. CDR1 is LNHDA and CDR2 is SQIVND in the germline V gene (reference sequence). The CDR3 length is 12 residues. With 5 bases removed from V and 11 bases from J, the gap between germline ends came to 14 bases.

The chain employs TRBV7-2 and TRBJ1-1; D not certain. The CDR3 has 14 amino acids. Trimming took off 2 bases at V and 0 bases at J, with 7 bases between the two ends. Germline CDR1 reads SGHTA; CDR2 reads FQGNSA. Written as DNA, the CDR3 is TGTGCCAGCAGCTTAAAACAGTTGAACACTGAAGCTTTCTTT. Residues: CASSLKQLNTEAFF.

The chain carries TRBV10-3 and TRBJ1-5; D is undetermined. Germline CDR1 is ENHRY and CDR2 is SYGVKD. The CDR3 length is 13 residues. Trimming pared 2 bases from V and 7 bases from J, leaving 9 bases between. CDR3 in DNA: TGTGCCATCAGTGAGGAGCCTTACCAGCCCCAGCATTTT. Its protein product is CAISEEPYQPQHF.

CDR3 region: CASSLRVASGQETQYF. The CDR3 DNA follows: TGTGCCAGCAGTCTCCGGGTAGCAAGCGGACAAGAGACCCAGTACTTC. This sequence joins TRBV5-4 and TRBJ2-5, with a tentative D call TRBD2 (5 bases). The germline V and J ends were trimmed by 5 bases and 2 bases, with 19 bases remaining between them. The germline V gene encodes CDR1 SGHNT and CDR2 YYREEE (reference sequence). The CDR3 is 16 residues long.

The J gene is TRBJ1-1, the V gene TRBV7-6, with 8 bases fitting TRBD1. Germline V CDR1 and CDR2: SGHVS, FNYEAQ. This CDR3 has 15 residues. V shed 5 bases and J 5 bases; nucleotides not matched to a gene: 10. The CDR3 spells CASSAKGQAFTEAFF. The CDR3 DNA reads as TGTGCCAGCAGCGCCAAGGGACAGGCCTTTACTGAAGCTTTCTTT.

This clone was counted only a few times. The rearrangement uses TRBV4-1 and TRBJ1-3, with TRBD1 identical over 10 bases. Germline V gives CDR1 MGHRA, CDR2 YSYEKL. The V segment lost 7 bases and the J segment 2 bases; nucleotides outside the gene matches: 11. This CDR3 region has 17 residues. The CDR3 DNA reads as TGCGCCAGCACAGTGGACAGGGGGAGAAGCACTGGAAACACCATATATTTT. It codes for CASTVDRGRSTGNTIYF.

This sequence joins TRBV4-1 and TRBJ2-2; D is undetermined. The V gene lost 4 bases and the J gene lost 7 bases, with 16 bases spanning the gap. This CDR3 contains 15 residues. The V gene's germline CDR1 is MGHRA and CDR2 YSYEKL. DNA of the CDR3: TGCGCCAGCAGCCCTGGCCGCGCCGTTTTCGGGGAGCTGTTTTTT. This gives the protein CASSPGRAVFGELFF.

This sequence joins TRBV2 and TRBJ2-2; a possible D gene is TRBD2 (5 bases). Trimming took 6 bases from V and 4 from J, leaving 15 bases between them. Germline lookup yields CDR1 SNHLY and CDR2 FYNNEI. This CDR3 has 15 amino acids. The chain's CDR3 is CASRTHGVSTGELFF. The CDR3 region has the DNA TGTGCCAGCAGAACTCACGGGGTCAGCACCGGGGAGCTGTTTTTT.

The gene calls are TRBV19 and TRBJ2-1, with TRBD2 identical over 8 bases. Trimming at V came to 7 bases and at J to 9 bases, leaving 8 bases not matched to a gene. CDR1 and CDR2 from the germline V gene are LNHDA and SQIVND (reference sequence). The CDR3 totals 13 residues. The CDR3 nucleotides read TGTGCCAGTACCGGGACTAGATTGGTTGAGCAGTTCTTC. Translated: CASTGTRLVEQFF.

This clone was observed a few times. The chain is built from TRBV20-1 and TRBJ1-1; the D is unclear. V gave up 2 bases and J gave up 7 bases, with 5 bases separating them. Per the germline V gene, CDR1 is DFQATT and CDR2 is SNEGSKA (reference sequence). The CDR3 sequence is 10 residues long. The CDR3 protein is CSARTGEAFF. As DNA, the CDR3 is TGCAGTGCTAGAACTGGTGAAGCTTTCTTT.

The rearrangement joins TRBV5-8 to TRBJ2-2; D may be TRBD1 (5 bases). The CDR3 is made up of 14 amino acids. V was pared by 3 bases and J by 6 bases, with 12 bases between. Germline CDR1 reads SGHTS; CDR2 reads YDEGEE. The CDR3 DNA is TGTGCCAGCAGCTCCCAGGGAAGGGCCGGGGAGCTGTTTTTT. Amino acid sequence: CASSSQGRAGELFF.

This chain uses TRBV11-3 with TRBJ2-2, with 10 bases fitting TRBD2. Trimming cost V 5 bases and J 2 bases; bases outside gene matches: 14. The germline V gene has CDR1 SGHNT and CDR2 YENEEA. The CDR3 runs to 19 residues. CDR3 sequence reads: CASSPRGLAEGINTGELFF. The CDR3 DNA is TGTGCCAGCAGCCCCCGCGGACTAGCGGAGGGGATAAACACCGGGGAGCTGTTTTTT.

In regard to this clone: This CDR3 is also generated by other DNA sequences in the sample. The chain recombines TRBV5-1 with TRBJ1-1; TRBD1 matches at 7 bases. V lost 0 bases and J lost 5; bases outside the gene matches: 4. The CDR3 consists of 14 residues. The germline CDR1 and CDR2 sequences are SGHRS and YFSETQ. The CDR3 here is CASSLGTGGTEAFF. CDR3 bases: TGCGCCAGCAGCTTGGGGACAGGAGGGACTGAAGCTTTCTTT.

Of note for this clone: Other nucleotide sequences in the sample specify the same CDR3. The V call is TRBV5-1, the J call TRBJ2-5, with TRBD2 matching over 9 bases. CDR1 SGHRS and CDR2 YFSETQ come from the germline V gene. The CDR3 consists of 15 residues. The V gene end was trimmed by 0 bases and the J gene end by 5 bases; junction bases not matched to a gene: 5. This chain's CDR3 is CASSLGTSGLETQYF. The CDR3 DNA follows: TGCGCCAGCAGCTTGGGCACTAGCGGGCTGGAGACCCAGTACTTC.

V usage is TRBV19 and J usage is TRBJ2-1, with 13 positions matching TRBD2. With V trimmed by 9 bases and J by 2 bases, 1 base remained unmatched. This CDR3 has 14 amino acids. CDR1 is LNHDA, CDR2 SQIVND, per germline (reference sequence). CDR3 protein: CASGLAGAYNEQFF. The CDR3 DNA sequence: TGTGCCAGCGGACTAGCGGGAGCCTACAATGAGCAGTTCTTC.